This TCR beta chain was documented in a study of T-cell reconstitution after alpha-beta-depleted transplantation in children. Molecular barcoding with unique molecular identifiers was used for the TCRbeta library. Each CDR3 protein is one row after TCRdb ran MiXCR on the PCR reads. The table has 100,000 to 120,000 distinct CDR3 sequences, around 6.4% seen once. In its sample, this clonotype was seen many times. Its target is not known. CDR1 is SGHDT and CDR2 is YYEEEE in the germline V gene. Trimming took 2 bases from V and 3 from J, leaving 16 bases between them. This CDR3 spans 16 amino acids. Points from the study as a whole: High day-60 TCRbeta diversity in some patients came from surviving recipient T cells and thymic progenitors. Among T cells one year after transplant, newly produced cells accounted for most counts and diversity.

This receptor was taken from a male patient aged 2 to 10 who had a stem cell transplant for acute lymphoblastic leukemia, so the T cells may come from the graft donor. The chain couples TRBV5-6 to TRBJ2-3; D gene ambiguous. The source was PBMCs, mostly from graft donor cells, collected 360 days after TCRalphabeta/CD19-depleted stem cell transplant. The CDR3 bases are TGTGCCAGCAGCTTCCTTCGGATTCCCGAGACAGATACGCAGTATTTT. Translation gives CASSFLRIPETDTQYF.